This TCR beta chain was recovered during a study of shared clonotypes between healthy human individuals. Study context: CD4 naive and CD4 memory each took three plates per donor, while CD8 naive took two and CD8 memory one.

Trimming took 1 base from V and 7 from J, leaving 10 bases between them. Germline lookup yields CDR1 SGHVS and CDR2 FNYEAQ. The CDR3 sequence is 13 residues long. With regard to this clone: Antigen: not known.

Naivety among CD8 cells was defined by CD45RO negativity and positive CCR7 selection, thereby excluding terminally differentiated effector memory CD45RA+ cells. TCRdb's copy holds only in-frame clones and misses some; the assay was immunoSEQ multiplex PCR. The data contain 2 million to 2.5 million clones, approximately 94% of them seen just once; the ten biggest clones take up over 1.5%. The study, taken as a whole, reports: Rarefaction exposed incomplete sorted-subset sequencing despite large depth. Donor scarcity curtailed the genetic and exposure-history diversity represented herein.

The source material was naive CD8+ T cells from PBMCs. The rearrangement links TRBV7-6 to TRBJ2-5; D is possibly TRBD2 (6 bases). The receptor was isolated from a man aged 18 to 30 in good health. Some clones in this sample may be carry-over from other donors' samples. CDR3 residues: CASSLDGEATQYF. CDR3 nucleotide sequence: TGTGCCAGCAGCTTAGACGGGGAGGCGACCCAGTACTTC.